This T cell receptor (beta chain) was documented in a study of CD8+ T cells in alopecia areata. Treatment: oral pan-JAK inhibitor, 5-10 mg twice daily. Peripheral blood and lesional scalp punch biopsies were taken from alopecia areata patients. TCR sequencing used cDNA made by reverse transcription of extracted RNA. Assay used: immunoSEQ multiplex PCR; TCRdb lists only in-frame clones, some missing. Among 210,000 or so clones, over 60% were seen once, and the ten largest hold about 1.2%. Study-wide findings and caveats: In scalp and blood during tofacitinib, many expanded lesional clones persisted.

The germline V gene encodes CDR1 MGHDK and CDR2 SYGVNS. The J segment lost 5 bases and the V segment lost 6 bases, leaving 12 bases of the junction unmatched. This CDR3 has 15 amino acids. A word on this clone: Its antigen is unidentified.

Specimen: CD4+ T cells sorted from blood, collected between weeks 43 and 45, from a patient treated with tofacitinib. The receptor comes from a human donor with alopecia areata. The chain recombines TRBV25-1 with TRBJ1-2, with 7 bases fitting TRBD1. The CDR3 DNA is TGTGCCAGCAGCGGACTTCCGGGACAGCGATATGGCTACACCTTC. Protein sequence: CASSGLPGQRYGYTF.